This record concerns one TCR beta chain sequence. The table came from immunoSEQ multiplex PCR; TCRdb's copy has only in-frame clones and leaves some out. The sample has about 4,200 clones, roughly 81% seen once. The sample comes from a study of T cells after posttransplantation cyclophosphamide. The germline V gene has CDR1 SGHDN and CDR2 FVKESK. CDR3 length equals 13 residues. V shed 5 bases and J shed 4 bases, with 9 bases lying between them. Cyclophosphamide on days +3 and +4 followed busulfan-fludarabine conditioning and a marrow graft. Sequencing was performed on PBMCs, taken after an allogeneic stem cell transplant with post-transplant cyclophosphamide. The clonotype originates from a female patient aged 50-60 years who received an allogeneic stem cell transplant from a related donor, was CMV-positive, and had no GVHD. Some T cells may arise from the graft donor. This rearrangement joins TRBV14 to TRBJ1-3; D is uncertain. In nucleotides, the CDR3 is TGTGCCAGCAGCTCCAGCGGGGGAAACACCATATATTTT. Translated: CASSSSGGNTIYF.